This T cell receptor (beta chain) was recorded in a study of T cell responses to AZD1222 COVID-19 vaccine. General observations from the study: Only a handful of AZD1222 recipients, roughly six in all, had baseline seropositivity.

About this clone itself: Its target is not known.

Pooling of second doses given at about 4 or about 12 weeks was done. Repertoires were generated with immunoSEQ multiplex PCR, while TCRdb's copy carries only in-frame clones and drops some. The data show fewer than 180,000 clones, roughly 90% seen once. CDR1 is MNHEY and CDR2 is SVGAGI in the germline V gene. Trimming took 4 bases from V and 4 from J; bases not matched to a gene: 3. The CDR3 has 15 amino acids. This TCR derives from an adult who received the AZD1222 COVID-19 vaccine. The sample here was peripheral blood, taken 28 days after the second AZD1222 dose. V gene TRBV6-5 combines with J gene TRBJ2-1; TRBD2 matches at 11 bases. Written as DNA, the CDR3 is TGTGCCAGCAGTTTATTAGCGGGAGGGTACAATGAGCAGTTCTTC. Its protein is CASSLLAGGYNEQFF.